These 21 T cell receptor beta chains were sequenced from one sample in a study of regulatory T cells in long-lasting Graves disease. TCR beta libraries were built with iRepertoire HTBI primers and Arm-PCR of CDR3 regions. TCRdb independently ran MiXCR on the multiplex PCR reads; one entry per CDR3 protein. The sample holds 450,000 to 500,000 distinct CDR3 sequences, 15% to 20% seen once. Time point of the sample: newly diagnosed GD, antithyroid drugs for less than 3 months. Extracted PBMC RNA gave rise to the TCR library. In addition, the sample was reused for a study of T cells in Graves' hyperthyroidism and ophthalmopathy.

Sequencing was performed on peripheral blood mononuclear cells (PBMCs), taken at new diagnosis, from a patient treated with antithyroid drugs. The source of these receptors is a middle-aged man with Graves disease.

This clonotype occurred a few times. V is TRBV12-5 and J is TRBJ1-3, with no clear D. CDR3 length equals 12 residues. V was trimmed by 5 bases and J by 7 bases, leaving 9 bases between them. Germline V CDR1 and CDR2: LGHNT, FRNRAP. The CDR3 loop reads CASGPSENTIYF. The CDR3 nucleotides read TGTGCTAGTGGTCCCTCCGAGAACACCATATATTTT.

The V gene is TRBV20-1, the J gene TRBJ2-1, with unresolved D. From germline, CDR1 is DFQATT and CDR2 SNEGSKA (reference sequence). The CDR3 has 11 residues. Between the trimmed V and J ends, which lost 2 bases and 10 bases, there was a span of 9 bases. The CDR3: CSARKVQEQFF. CDR3 DNA: TGCAGTGCTAGAAAGGTCCAAGAGCAGTTCTTC.

This clonotype was recorded at least ten times. The chain uses TRBV2 and TRBJ2-1; weak D call: TRBD1 (5 bases). V dropped 0 bases and J dropped 4 bases, with 13 bases sitting between them. The CDR3 is 16 residues long. Germline loops: CDR1 SNHLY, CDR2 FYNNEI. The CDR3 region is CASSEARRASYNEQFF. CDR3 coding DNA: TGTGCCAGCAGTGAAGCGCGCAGGGCCTCGTACAATGAGCAGTTCTTC.

This clonotype has ten or more counts. This chain's CDR3 is CASSQDWGDQPQHF. CDR3 DNA sequence: TGTGCCAGCAGCCAAGACTGGGGAGACCAGCCCCAGCATTTT. The chain uses TRBV3-1 and TRBJ1-5; D is unresolved. The V gene's germline CDR1 is LGHDT and CDR2 YNNKEL (reference sequence). V lost 0 bases and J lost 7, with 10 bases in between. The CDR3 is 14 residues long.

This clonotype was picked up a small number of times. The chain couples TRBV19 to TRBJ1-2, with TRBD1 matching over 7 bases. This CDR3 is 16 amino acids long. CDR1 LNHDA and CDR2 SQIVND come from the germline V gene (reference sequence). The J segment lost 0 bases and the V segment lost 7 bases, leaving 11 bases of the junction unmatched. The CDR3 nucleotides are TGTGCCAGTACCTTTACCGGGACAGCCTCTAACTATGGCTACACCTTC. This encodes CASTFTGTASNYGYTF. The full variable domain, completed using reference TRBV19 and TRBJ1-2, is DGGITQSPKYLFRKEGQNVTLSCEQNLNHDAMYWYRQDPGQGLRLIYYSQIVNDFQKGDIAEGYSVSREKKESFPLTVTSAQKNPTAFYLCASTFTGTASNYGYTFGSGTRLTVV.

This clonotype turned up a few times. A much larger clone lies one base from this, so it may be a read error. The chain employs TRBV28 and TRBJ2-7, with TRBD1 identical over 8 bases. The CDR3 is 13 residues long. CDR1 and CDR2 from the germline V gene are MDHEN and SYDVKM. Here the CDR3 DNA reads TGTGCCAGTTTAGGGGACAGGTTTAGCGAGCAGCACTTC. Translating gives CASLGDRFSEQHF.

Ten or more counts support this clonotype. The chain combines TRBV18 with TRBJ1-2; 10 nucleotides align to TRBD1. Germline CDR1 KGHSH, CDR2 LQKENI. V was pared by 8 bases and J by 4 bases, with 7 bases of the junction left unmatched. CDR3 length equals 14 residues. The CDR3 DNA sequence: TGTGCCAGCGCGCGGGACAGGGGAATCTATGGCTACACCTTC. It yields the protein CASARDRGIYGYTF.

This clonotype was counted at least ten times. V gene TRBV7-9 combines with J gene TRBJ2-7, with D perhaps TRBD1 or TRBD2 (5 bases each). Germline loops: CDR1 SEHNR, CDR2 FQNEAQ (reference sequence). Deletions cut 0 bases from V and 0 bases from J, with 9 bases between. The CDR3 runs 15 residues. In nucleotides, the CDR3 is TGTGCCAGCAGCTTAGCGGGGGAGAGCTCCTACGAGCAGTACTTC. Residues: CASSLAGESSYEQYF.

This clonotype was counted only a few times. The chain employs TRBV11-1 and TRBJ2-3; 7 bases line up with TRBD2. Germline CDR1 reads SGHAT; CDR2 reads FQDESV (reference sequence). The ends lost 2 bases at V and 8 bases at J; junction bases unmatched: 13. The CDR3 has 16 amino acids. The CDR3 region has the DNA TGTGCCAGCAGCTTACCCAGGGAGGGTGGGCAAGTTACGCAGTATTTT. Residues: CASSLPREGGQVTQYF.

This clonotype was counted ten times or more. Here the CDR3 reads CASSPGTVKGLTEAFF. DNA of the CDR3: TGTGCCAGCAGTCCTGGGACAGTAAAGGGTCTCACTGAAGCTTTCTTT. This chain connects TRBV6-1 to TRBJ1-1, with 7 bases that match TRBD1. V gave up 5 bases and J gave up 4 bases; unmatched junction bases: 13. CDR3 length: 16 amino acids. CDR1 and CDR2 from the germline V gene are MNHNS and SASEGT.

In this sample, this clonotype turned up a few times. This rearrangement joins TRBV2 to TRBJ2-7; D possibly matches TRBD1 or TRBD2 (5 bases each). Trimming stripped 11 bases from V and 6 bases from J, with 26 bases between. This CDR3 contains 15 residues. Germline assignment: CDR1 SNHLY and CDR2 FYNNEI. CDR3 residues: CAASDSRTRAGEQYF. For the CDR3, the DNA is TGTGCCGCCAGTGATTCCCGGACAAGGGCGGGCGAGCAGTACTTC.

In this sample, this clonotype turned up a few times. CDR3 region: CASSPGLAGGYRRVTGELFF. As DNA, the CDR3 is TGTGCCAGCAGCCCGGGACTAGCGGGAGGCTATCGAAGAGTAACCGGGGAGCTGTTTTTT. The chain employs TRBV3-1 and TRBJ2-2, with 15 bases that match TRBD2. Per germline, CDR1 LGHDT and CDR2 YNNKEL (reference sequence). The CDR3 runs to 20 residues. Trimming removed 4 bases from V and 5 bases from J; junction bases left unmatched: 14.

This chain uses TRBV25-1 with TRBJ1-2, with 9 positions matching TRBD1. V lost 5 bases and J lost 4; bases outside the gene matches: 8. The CDR3 length is 15 residues. The V gene's germline CDR1 is MGHDK and CDR2 SYGVNS. The CDR3: CASSPRDRVTYGYTF. The CDR3, as DNA: TGTGCCAGCAGTCCTCGGGACAGGGTAACCTATGGCTACACCTTC.

This clonotype was detected only a few times. Possible read error: a much larger clone is one base away. As the CDR3 is not closed by the conserved phenylalanine or tryptophan, this likely results from a read error. This rearrangement joins TRBV28 to TRBJ1-3; the D gene is possibly TRBD1 (5 bases). Germline loops: CDR1 MDHEN, CDR2 SYDVKM. The CDR3 spans 14 residues. Trimming took 7 bases from V and 0 from J, leaving 10 bases between them. This CDR3 is CASKQVFSGNTIYL. Here the CDR3 DNA reads TGTGCCAGCAAACAGGTCTTCTCTGGAAACACCATATATCTT.

This rearrangement joins TRBV6-1 to TRBJ2-1, with a tentative D call TRBD2 (6 bases). CDR3 length: 13 amino acids. Germline CDR1 MNHNS, CDR2 SASEGT. Trimming removed 8 bases from V and 5 bases from J, with 13 bases in between. The CDR3 DNA reads as TGTGCCAGCTCTGCGGGACGCAACAATGAGCAGTTCTTC. Translated, it gives CASSAGRNNEQFF.

The V and J genes are TRBV28 and TRBJ2-1; 8 bases are a match to TRBD2. V gave up 8 bases and J gave up 8 bases; unmatched junction bases: 8. This CDR3 is 13 amino acids long. In germline, CDR1 is MDHEN, CDR2 SYDVKM. CDR3 bases: TGTGCCAGCCGGGCAGCGGGAGCCTATGAGCAGTTCTTC. Its translation is CASRAAGAYEQFF.

This clonotype was observed at least ten times. The gene calls are TRBV7-8 and TRBJ2-3; the D call may be TRBD1 or TRBD2 (5 bases each). V lost 4 bases and J 0 bases, leaving 8 bases between the germline ends. The CDR3 length is 14 residues. The V gene's germline CDR1 is SGHVS and CDR2 FQNEAQ. The CDR3 loop is CASSWDGSTDTQYF. In DNA form, the CDR3 reads TGTGCCAGCAGCTGGGACGGCAGCACAGATACGCAGTATTTT.

This clonotype was seen ten or more times. The chain couples TRBV12-3 or TRBV12-4 to TRBJ1-2; TRBD1 is a possible D gene (5 bases). There are 14 residues in the CDR3. Trimming removed 1 base from V and 5 bases from J, with 11 bases in between. CDR3 region: CASSLGRVGYGYTF. The DNA of the CDR3 is TGTGCCAGCAGTTTAGGCAGGGTCGGTTATGGCTACACCTTC.

The table lists this clonotype with a few counts. V usage is TRBV28 and J usage is TRBJ2-5, with TRBD1 matching over 10 bases. Trimming took 5 bases from V and 0 from J; bases not matched to a gene: 3. Germline CDR1 reads MDHEN; CDR2 reads SYDVKM. This CDR3 has 15 residues. CDR3 amino acids: CASSVGTGDQETQYF. The CDR3 bases are TGTGCCAGCAGTGTAGGGACAGGGGACCAAGAGACCCAGTACTTC.

This clonotype was seen ten or more times. This rearrangement joins TRBV2 to TRBJ2-3; D is uncertain. This CDR3 spans 16 amino acids. V shed 1 base and J shed 4 bases, with 15 bases lying between them. The germline V gene has CDR1 SNHLY and CDR2 FYNNEI. The CDR3 DNA sequence: TGTGCCAGCAGTGAAGAATCCGTCACCATTTCAGATACGCAGTATTTT. Amino acid sequence: CASSEESVTISDTQYF.

This clonotype was recorded a few times. The chain combines TRBV28 with TRBJ2-3, with 8 bases identical to TRBD2. After removal of 6 bases from V and 6 bases from J, the junction contained 11 bases not matched to a gene. In germline, CDR1 is MDHEN, CDR2 SYDVKM. The CDR3 totals 15 residues. CDR3 DNA sequence: TGTGCCAGCAGACGGGGGAGCGGGAGCGGGGATACGCAGTATTTT. Translation: CASRRGSGSGDTQYF.